The entry below gives a single T cell receptor (beta chain) sequence along with its context. These data belong to a study of blood T cell repertoires in COVID-19. Germline V gene sequence: CDR1 MNHEY, CDR2 SVGAGI. Trimming stripped 6 bases from V and 1 base from J, with 12 bases between. The CDR3 totals 14 residues. The table came from immunoSEQ multiplex PCR; TCRdb's copy has only in-frame clones and leaves some out. Of around 42,000 clones in the sample, approximately 85% were seen once. This receptor was taken from a woman in her 70s in a cohort sampled during active COVID-19. Sequencing was performed on peripheral blood. The chain recombines TRBV6-5 with TRBJ1-1, with a possible D match to TRBD1 (5 bases). The CDR3 coding sequence is TGTGCCAGCAGACGAGCGGGGGGGAACACTGAAGCTTTCTTT. Its translation is CASRRAGGNTEAFF.